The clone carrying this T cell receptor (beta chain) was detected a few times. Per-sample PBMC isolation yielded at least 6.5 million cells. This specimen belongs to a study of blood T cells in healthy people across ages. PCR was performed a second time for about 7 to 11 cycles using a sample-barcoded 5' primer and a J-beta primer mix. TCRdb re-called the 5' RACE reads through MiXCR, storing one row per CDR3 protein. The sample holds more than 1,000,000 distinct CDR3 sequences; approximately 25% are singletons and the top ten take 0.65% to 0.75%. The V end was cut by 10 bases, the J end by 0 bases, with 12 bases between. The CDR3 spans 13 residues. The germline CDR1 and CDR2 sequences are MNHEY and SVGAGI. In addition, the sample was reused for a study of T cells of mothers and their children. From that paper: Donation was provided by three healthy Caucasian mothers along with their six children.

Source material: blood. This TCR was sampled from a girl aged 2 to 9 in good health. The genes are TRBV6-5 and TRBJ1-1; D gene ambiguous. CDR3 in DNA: TGTGCCACCGTCGGTGAAATGAACACTGAAGCTTTCTTT. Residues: CATVGEMNTEAFF.